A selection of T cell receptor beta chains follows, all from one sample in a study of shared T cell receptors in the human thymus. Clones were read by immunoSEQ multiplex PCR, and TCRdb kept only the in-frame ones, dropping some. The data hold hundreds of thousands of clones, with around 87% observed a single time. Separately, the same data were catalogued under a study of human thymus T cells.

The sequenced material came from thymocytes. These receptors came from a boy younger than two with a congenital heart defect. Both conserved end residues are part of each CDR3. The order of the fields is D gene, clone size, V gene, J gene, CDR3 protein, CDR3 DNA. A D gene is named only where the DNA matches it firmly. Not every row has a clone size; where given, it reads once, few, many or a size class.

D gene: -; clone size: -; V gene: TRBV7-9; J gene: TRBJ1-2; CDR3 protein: CASSLGPGYGYTF; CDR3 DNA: TGTGCCAGCAGCTTAGGGCCTGGCTATGGCTACACCTTC
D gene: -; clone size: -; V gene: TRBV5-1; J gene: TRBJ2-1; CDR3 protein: CASSLNSGNNEQFF; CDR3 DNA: TGCGCCAGCAGCTTGAATTCGGGGAACAATGAGCAGTTCTTC
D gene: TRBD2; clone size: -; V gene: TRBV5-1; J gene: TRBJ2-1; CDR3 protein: CASSPGTSGNEQFF; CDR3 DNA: TGCGCCAGCAGCCCGGGGACTAGCGGCAATGAGCAGTTCTTC
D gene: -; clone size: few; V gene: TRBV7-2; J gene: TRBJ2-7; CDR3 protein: CASSLKVTGRGAYEQYF; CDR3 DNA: TGTGCCAGCAGCTTAAAGGTGACAGGGCGGGGAGCCTACGAGCAGTACTTC
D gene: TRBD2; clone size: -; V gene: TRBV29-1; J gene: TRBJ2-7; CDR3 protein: CSVLGREVGYEQYF; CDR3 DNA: TGCAGCGTTCTAGGGAGGGAGGTCGGCTACGAGCAGTACTTC
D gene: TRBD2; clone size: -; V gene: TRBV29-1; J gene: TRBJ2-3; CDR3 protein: CSVDYQREVTDTQYF; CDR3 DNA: TGCAGCGTTGACTATCAGCGGGAGGTCACAGATACGCAGTATTTT
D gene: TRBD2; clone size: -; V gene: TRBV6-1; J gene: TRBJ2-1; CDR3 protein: CASSASGLAGLGGNNEQFF; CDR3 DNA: TGTGCCAGCAGTGCCTCGGGACTAGCGGGACTGGGGGGTAATAATGAGCAGTTCTTC
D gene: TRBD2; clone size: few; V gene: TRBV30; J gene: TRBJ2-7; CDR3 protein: CAWSLAGGSYEQYF; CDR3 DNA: TGTGCCTGGAGCCTAGCGGGAGGATCCTACGAGCAGTACTTC
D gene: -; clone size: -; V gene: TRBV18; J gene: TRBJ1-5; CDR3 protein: CASSPGGGRQPQHF; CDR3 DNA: TGTGCCAGCTCCCCCGGGGGGGGCCGTCAGCCCCAGCATTTT
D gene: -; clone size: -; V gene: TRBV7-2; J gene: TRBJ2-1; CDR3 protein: CASSPGGSDNNYNEQFF; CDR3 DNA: TGTGCCAGCAGCCCAGGGGGGTCGGACAACAACTACAATGAGCAGTTCTTC
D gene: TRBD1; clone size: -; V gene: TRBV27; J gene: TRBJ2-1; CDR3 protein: CASSLFGQGFYNEQFF; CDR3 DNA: TGTGCCAGCAGTTTATTCGGACAGGGGTTCTACAATGAGCAGTTCTTC
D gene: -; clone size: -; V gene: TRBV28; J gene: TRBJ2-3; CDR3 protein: CALEDTDTQYF; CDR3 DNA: TGTGCCTTAGAGGACACAGATACGCAGTATTTT
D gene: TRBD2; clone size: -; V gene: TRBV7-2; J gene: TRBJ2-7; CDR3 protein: CASSFGAGASSYEQYF; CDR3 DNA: TGTGCCAGCAGCTTTGGAGCGGGAGCTTCAAGCTACGAGCAGTACTTC
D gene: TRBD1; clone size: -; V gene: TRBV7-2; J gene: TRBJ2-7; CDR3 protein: CASSRTGSYEQYF; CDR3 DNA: TGTGCCAGCAGCCGGACAGGGAGCTACGAGCAGTACTTC
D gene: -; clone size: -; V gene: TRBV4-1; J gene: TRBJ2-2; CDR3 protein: CASSQEETGRPEDTGELFF; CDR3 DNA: TGCGCCAGCAGCCAAGAAGAGACAGGGAGGCCGGAGGACACCGGGGAGCTGTTTTTT
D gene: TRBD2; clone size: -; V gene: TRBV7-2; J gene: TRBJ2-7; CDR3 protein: CASSLAGTSDYEQYF; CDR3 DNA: TGTGCCAGCAGCTTAGCCGGGACTAGCGACTACGAGCAGTACTTC
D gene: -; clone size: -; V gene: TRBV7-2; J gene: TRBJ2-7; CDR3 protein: CASSLVVPTWEQYF; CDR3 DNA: TGTGCCAGCAGCTTAGTGGTCCCAACTTGGGAGCAGTACTTC
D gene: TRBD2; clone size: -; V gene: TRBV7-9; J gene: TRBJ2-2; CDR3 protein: CASSCRTSGRPNTGELFF; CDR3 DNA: TGTGCCAGCAGCTGCAGGACTAGCGGGAGGCCGAACACCGGGGAGCTGTTTTTT
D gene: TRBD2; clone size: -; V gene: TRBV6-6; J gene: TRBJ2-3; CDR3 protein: CASSYPGLAPDTQYF; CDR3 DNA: TGTGCCAGCAGTTACCCGGGACTAGCCCCAGATACGCAGTATTTT
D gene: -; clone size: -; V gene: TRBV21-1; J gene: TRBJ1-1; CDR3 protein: CASSKPERASNTEAFF; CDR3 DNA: TGTGCCAGCAGCAAGCCGGAGAGGGCCTCAAACACTGAAGCTTTCTTT
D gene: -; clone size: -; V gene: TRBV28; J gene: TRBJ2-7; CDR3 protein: CASSSRGARHEQYF; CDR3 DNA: TGTGCCAGCAGTTCCCGGGGGGCGCGCCACGAGCAGTACTTC
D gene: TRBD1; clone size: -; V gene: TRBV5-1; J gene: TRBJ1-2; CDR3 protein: CASSSNRGRNWGYTF; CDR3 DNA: TGCGCCAGCAGCTCGAACAGGGGGCGGAATTGGGGCTACACCTTC
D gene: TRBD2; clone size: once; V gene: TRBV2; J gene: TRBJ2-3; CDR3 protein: CASGGLAVNTDTQYF; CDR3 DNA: TGTGCCAGCGGGGGACTAGCGGTGAACACAGATACGCAGTATTTT
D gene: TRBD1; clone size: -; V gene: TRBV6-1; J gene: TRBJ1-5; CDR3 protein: CASSELTGYIGQPQHF; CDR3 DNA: TGTGCCAGCAGTGAATTGACAGGGTACATAGGTCAGCCCCAGCATTTT
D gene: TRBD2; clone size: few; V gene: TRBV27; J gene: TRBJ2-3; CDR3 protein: CASTGTSDHRTDTQYF; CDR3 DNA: TGTGCCAGCACTGGGACTAGTGATCACCGCACAGATACGCAGTATTTT
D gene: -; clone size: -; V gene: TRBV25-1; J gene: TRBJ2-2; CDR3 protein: CASSETSTGELFF; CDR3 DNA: TGTGCCAGCAGTGAAACCAGCACCGGGGAGCTGTTTTTT
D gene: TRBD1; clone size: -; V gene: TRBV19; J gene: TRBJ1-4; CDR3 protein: CASSIVPFTRGEKLFF; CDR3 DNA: TGTGCCAGTAGTATAGTCCCTTTCACCAGGGGGGAAAAACTGTTTTTT
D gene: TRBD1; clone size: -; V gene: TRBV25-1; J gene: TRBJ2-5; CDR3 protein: CASRESGGQETQYF; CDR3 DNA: TGTGCCAGCAGAGAATCAGGGGGTCAAGAGACCCAGTACTTC
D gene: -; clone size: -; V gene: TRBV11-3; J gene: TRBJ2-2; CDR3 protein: CASSLDWLGNTGELFF; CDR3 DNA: TGTGCCAGCAGCTTAGATTGGCTTGGGAACACCGGGGAGCTGTTTTTT
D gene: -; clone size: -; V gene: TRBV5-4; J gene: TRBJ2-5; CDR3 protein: CASSLGGGDEETQYF; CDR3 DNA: TGTGCCAGCAGCTTAGGCGGGGGCGACGAAGAGACCCAGTACTTC
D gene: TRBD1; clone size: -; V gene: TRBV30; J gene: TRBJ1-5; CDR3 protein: CAWSVPGGWEPQHF; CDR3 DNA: TGTGCCTGGAGTGTACCAGGGGGATGGGAGCCCCAGCATTTT
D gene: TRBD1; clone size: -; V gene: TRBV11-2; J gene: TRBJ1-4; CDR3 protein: CASSSRDRGLPNEKLFF; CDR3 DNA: TGTGCCAGCAGCTCCCGGGACAGGGGGCTCCCTAATGAAAAACTGTTTTTT
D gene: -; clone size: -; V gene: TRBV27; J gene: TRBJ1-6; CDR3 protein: CASSSLTGENSPLHF; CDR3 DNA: TGTGCCAGCAGTTCTTTGACGGGTGAGAATTCACCCCTCCACTTT
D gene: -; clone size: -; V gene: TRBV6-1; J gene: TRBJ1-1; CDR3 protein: CATRQENTEAFF; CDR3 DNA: TGTGCCACCAGACAGGAGAACACTGAAGCTTTCTTT
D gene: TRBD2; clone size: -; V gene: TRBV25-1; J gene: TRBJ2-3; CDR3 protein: CASSESGRTDTQYF; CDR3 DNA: TGTGCCAGCAGTGAGAGCGGGAGAACAGATACGCAGTATTTT
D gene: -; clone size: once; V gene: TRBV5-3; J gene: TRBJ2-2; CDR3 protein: CARELSGDEGELFF; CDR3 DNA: TGTGCCAGAGAGTTGTCAGGGGACGAGGGGGAGCTGTTTTTT
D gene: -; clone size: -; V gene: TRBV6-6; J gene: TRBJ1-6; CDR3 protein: CASTWRLTNSPLHF; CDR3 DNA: TGTGCCAGCACTTGGAGACTGACTAATTCACCCCTCCACTTT
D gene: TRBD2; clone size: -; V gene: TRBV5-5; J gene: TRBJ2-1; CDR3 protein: CASSLRGGSYNEQFF; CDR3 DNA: TGTGCCAGCAGCTTGCGGGGGGGCTCCTACAATGAGCAGTTCTTC
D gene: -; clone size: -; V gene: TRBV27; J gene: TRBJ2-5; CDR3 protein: CASSLAPLQGGETQYF; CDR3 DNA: TGTGCCAGCAGTTTAGCCCCTTTACAGGGAGGGGAGACCCAGTACTTC
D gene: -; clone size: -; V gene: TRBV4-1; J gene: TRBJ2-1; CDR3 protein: CASSQQCDSVRFSYNEQFF; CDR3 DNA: TGCGCCAGCAGCCAACAATGTGATAGCGTACGTTTCTCCTACAATGAGCAGTTCTTC
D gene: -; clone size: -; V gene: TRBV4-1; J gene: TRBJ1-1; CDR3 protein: CASSQDSEGEAFF; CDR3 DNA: TGCGCCAGCAGCCAAGATTCCGAGGGAGAAGCTTTCTTT
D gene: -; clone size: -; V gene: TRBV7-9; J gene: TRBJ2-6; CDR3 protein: CASSLPMAGYLSGANVLTF; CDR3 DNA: TGTGCCAGCAGCCTACCCATGGCAGGTTACCTTTCTGGGGCCAACGTCCTGACTTTC
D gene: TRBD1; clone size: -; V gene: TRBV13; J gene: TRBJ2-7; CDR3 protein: CASSLVGDRPYEQYF; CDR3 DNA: TGTGCCAGCAGCTTAGTGGGGGACAGACCTTACGAGCAGTACTTC